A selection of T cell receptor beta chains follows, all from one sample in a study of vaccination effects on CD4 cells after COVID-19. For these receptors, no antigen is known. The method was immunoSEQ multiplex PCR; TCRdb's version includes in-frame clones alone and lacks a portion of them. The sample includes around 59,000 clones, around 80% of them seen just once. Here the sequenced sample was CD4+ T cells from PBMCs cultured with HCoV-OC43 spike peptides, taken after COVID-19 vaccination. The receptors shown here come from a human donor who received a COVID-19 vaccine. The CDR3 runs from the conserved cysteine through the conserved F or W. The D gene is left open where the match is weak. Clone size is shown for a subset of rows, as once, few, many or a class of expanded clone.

cdr3_nt: TGTGCCAGTGGCAGAATAAGGGAAAAACTGTTTTTT
cdr3_aa: CASGRIREKLFF
d_call: -
v_call: TRBV28
j_call: TRBJ1-4
clone_size: -

cdr3_nt: TGTGCCAGCAGCTTAGAAAGGTCCCAGGGGGGAAATGAGCAGTTCTTC
cdr3_aa: CASSLERSQGGNEQFF
d_call: -
v_call: TRBV7-8
j_call: TRBJ2-1
clone_size: -

cdr3_nt: TGTGCCAGTAGTATAGTAAGTTCGACAGGCACTAATGAAAAACTGTTTTTT
cdr3_aa: CASSIVSSTGTNEKLFF
d_call: -
v_call: TRBV19
j_call: TRBJ1-4
clone_size: -

cdr3_nt: TGTGCCACCAGCAGAGATGTTCAGGAAAAACTGTTTTTT
cdr3_aa: CATSRDVQEKLFF
d_call: -
v_call: TRBV15
j_call: TRBJ1-4
clone_size: once

cdr3_nt: TGTGCCAGCAGCTATAGCGGGGGATACAATGAGCAGTTCTTC
cdr3_aa: CASSYSGGYNEQFF
d_call: TRBD2
v_call: TRBV7-9
j_call: TRBJ2-1
clone_size: -

cdr3_nt: TGTGCCTGGAGTACGAGGCGGAGGGTTCAGCCCCAGCATTTT
cdr3_aa: CAWSTRRRVQPQHF
d_call: -
v_call: TRBV30
j_call: TRBJ1-5
clone_size: few

cdr3_nt: TGTGCCAGCTCACCAGTGGGACAGGGAACCGGGGAGCTGTTTTTT
cdr3_aa: CASSPVGQGTGELFF
d_call: TRBD1
v_call: TRBV18
j_call: TRBJ2-2
clone_size: -

cdr3_nt: TGCGCCAGCAGCCCACGGTTGGGCTCAGGGGGCTCTGGAAACACCATATATTTT
cdr3_aa: CASSPRLGSGGSGNTIYF
d_call: TRBD1
v_call: TRBV5-1
j_call: TRBJ1-3
clone_size: -

cdr3_nt: TGTGCCAGCAGCTATGACCGAGACTCTGGGGCCAACGTCCTGACTTTC
cdr3_aa: CASSYDRDSGANVLTF
d_call: -
v_call: TRBV4-2
j_call: TRBJ2-6
clone_size: -

cdr3_nt: TGCGCCAGCAGCCAAGACCACACAGGGGATAATCAGCCCCAGCATTTT
cdr3_aa: CASSQDHTGDNQPQHF
d_call: TRBD1
v_call: TRBV4-1
j_call: TRBJ1-5
clone_size: -

cdr3_nt: TGTGCCAGCAGAATCGACAGGGGCTCTGGAAACACCATATATTTT
cdr3_aa: CASRIDRGSGNTIYF
d_call: TRBD1
v_call: TRBV6-5
j_call: TRBJ1-3
clone_size: -

cdr3_nt: TGTGCCAGCTCACTCGGCTGGACTAGCGGGGGCACAGATACGCAGTATTTT
cdr3_aa: CASSLGWTSGGTDTQYF
d_call: TRBD2
v_call: TRBV18
j_call: TRBJ2-3
clone_size: -

cdr3_nt: TGTGCCAGCAGGACAGGGGGCGCCGCTGGAAACACCATATATTTT
cdr3_aa: CASRTGGAAGNTIYF
d_call: TRBD1
v_call: TRBV6-5
j_call: TRBJ1-3
clone_size: -

cdr3_nt: TGTGCCAGTAGTATAAGGCGCCCTCCGGGACAGAGCTATGGCTACACCTTC
cdr3_aa: CASSIRRPPGQSYGYTF
d_call: TRBD1
v_call: TRBV19
j_call: TRBJ1-2
clone_size: -

cdr3_nt: TGTGCCAGCAGCCCTCGCCGGCACAACACCGGGGAGCTGTTTTTT
cdr3_aa: CASSPRRHNTGELFF
d_call: -
v_call: TRBV5-4
j_call: TRBJ2-2
clone_size: -

cdr3_nt: TGTGCCAGCAGCTTAGATAGGGACGAGACCCAGTACTTC
cdr3_aa: CASSLDRDETQYF
d_call: -
v_call: TRBV7-7
j_call: TRBJ2-5
clone_size: -

cdr3_nt: TGTGCCAGTGCAGGGTTTAAACAGCCCCAGCATTTT
cdr3_aa: CASAGFKQPQHF
d_call: -
v_call: TRBV19
j_call: TRBJ1-5
clone_size: few

cdr3_nt: TGTGCCAGCCCAGGATCTGCCGAGTACTTC
cdr3_aa: CASPGSAEYF
d_call: -
v_call: TRBV5-8
j_call: TRBJ2-5
clone_size: -

cdr3_nt: TGTGCCAGCAGTTTTCGGAGGGATATTAATTCACCCCTCCACTTT
cdr3_aa: CASSFRRDINSPLHF
d_call: -
v_call: TRBV28
j_call: TRBJ1-6
clone_size: few